Shown below are 29 T cell receptor beta chains from a single sample sequenced in a study of blood T cells in healthy people across ages (dated by TCRdb to 2014 to 2015). Receptors were amplified or captured by 5' RACE. TCRdb lists the instrument as Illumina HiSeq 2500. A second PCR of roughly 7 to 11 cycles was performed with a sample-barcoded 5' primer and a J-beta primer mix. The public sequencing data were trimmed at Q25 with fastp and processed into clonotypes with MiXCR by TCRdb, which kept only in-frame beta chains. Rows with one shared CDR3 protein collapse into an entry with the most common genes and DNA. The sample table contains hundreds of thousands of distinct CDR3 sequences; only one count was recorded for under 30% of them. The top ten clones comprise 17% of the sample. The source material was blood. The receptor set was obtained from a woman at least 80 years old in good health.

J is TRBJ1-5 and V is TRBV12-3 or TRBV12-4; a weak D match, TRBD1 (5 bases). The V gene lost 5 bases and the J gene lost 3 bases, with 14 bases spanning the gap. The CDR3 length is 15 residues. The CDR3 sequence is CASSLLGTDNQPQHF. The CDR3 coding sequence is TGTGCCAGCAGTCTCCTCGGGACTGACAATCAGCCCCAGCATTTT.

As for this clonotype: A much larger clone lies a single base off, so this may be a read error. The CDR3 DNA is TGTGCCAGCACCCACGAGGAGACCCAGTTCTTC. It specifies CASTHEETQFF. The chain recombines TRBV28 with TRBJ2-1; D is unclear. V gave up 7 bases and J gave up 13 bases, with 14 bases separating them. Germline V gene sequence: CDR1 MDHEN, CDR2 SYDVKM. The CDR3 runs 11 residues. The full variable domain, completed using reference TRBV28 and TRBJ2-1, is DVKVTQSSRYLVKRTGEKVFLECVQDMDHENMFWYRQDPGLGLRLIYFSYDVKMKEKGDIPEGYSVSREKKERFSLILESASTNQTSMYLCASTHEETQFFGPGTRLTVL.

This clonotype was counted at least ten times. The V and J genes are TRBV20-1 and TRBJ2-3; D perhaps matches TRBD2 (5 bases). The germline V gene encodes CDR1 DFQATT and CDR2 SNEGSKA (reference sequence). There are 15 residues in the CDR3. Trimming removed 1 base from V and 5 bases from J, with 16 bases in between. The CDR3 nucleotides read TGCAGTGCTAGAGGGTGGGCTTCCCGGGGAGATACGCAGTATTTT. It encodes CSARGWASRGDTQYF.

This clonotype was recorded many times. CDR3 sequence (DNA): TGCGCCAGCAGCCCCCTCTCGCGGGGAGAGACAGATACGCAGTATTTT. Protein: CASSPLSRGETDTQYF. This chain joins TRBV5-1 and TRBJ2-3; possible D gene TRBD2, 6 bases. This CDR3 is 16 amino acids long. Trimming removed 4 bases from V and 3 bases from J, with 18 bases in between. Germline V gene data show CDR1 as SGHRS and CDR2 as YFSETQ.

This clonotype has a count of ten or more. The CDR3 nucleotides read TGTGCCAGCAGCTTGGGAGCCGGGACAAGCTATGGCTACACCTTC. Translation: CASSLGAGTSYGYTF. The rearrangement links TRBV5-6 to TRBJ1-2; D perhaps matches TRBD1 (6 bases). Germline loops: CDR1 SGHDT, CDR2 YYEEEE. The CDR3 spans 15 residues. Trimming cost V 0 bases and J 4 bases, with 13 bases left between them.

Regarding this clonotype: Given a much more abundant clone one base away, this may be a read error. The V gene is TRBV15, the J gene TRBJ2-5, with D possibly called TRBD1 or TRBD2 (5 bases each). V lost 3 bases to trimming and J lost 11 bases, with 19 bases between them. Germline lookup yields CDR1 LNHNV and CDR2 YYDKDF (reference sequence). The CDR3 extends over 14 amino acids. The DNA for the CDR3 is TGTGCCACCAGCAGTGGGGCGGCGGGCAATGAGCAGTACTTC. Protein sequence: CATSSGAAGNEQYF.

This clonotype was seen only a few times. CDR3 amino acids: CASRSQRGGTGELFF. The CDR3 DNA is TGTGCCAGCAGATCCCAGCGGGGGGGCACCGGGGAGCTGTTTTTT. This sequence joins TRBV7-2 and TRBJ2-2; 10 bases map to TRBD2. The V gene end was trimmed by 6 bases and the J gene end by 4 bases; junction bases not matched to a gene: 5. The CDR3 runs to 15 residues. Germline CDR1 SGHTA, CDR2 FQGNSA. The whole variable domain, remainder taken from reference TRBV7-2 and TRBJ2-2, is GAGVSQSPSNKVTEKGKDVELRCDPISGHTALYWYRQSLGQGLEFLIYFQGNSAPDKSGLPSDRFSAERTGGSVSTLTIQRTQQEDSAVYLCASRSQRGGTGELFFGEGSRLTVL.

A few counts support this clonotype. The junction does not match germline at one end; this may be a read error. This sequence joins TRBV20-1 and TRBJ1-2; tentative D call: TRBD1 (5 bases). Per germline, CDR1 DFQATT and CDR2 SNEGSKA (reference sequence). This CDR3 spans 12 amino acids. This chain's CDR3 is CSAPGREDGHTF. Written as DNA, the CDR3 is TGCAGTGCTCCGGGCAGGGAGGATGGCCACACCTTC.

This clonotype has more than one count but fewer than ten. The gene calls are TRBV3-1 and TRBJ1-6; 7 nucleotides agree with TRBD1. The CDR3 is 15 amino acids. The trim removed 0 bases at V and 7 bases at J, leaving 3 bases unmatched. Germline assignment: CDR1 LGHDT and CDR2 YNNKEL (reference sequence). CDR3 in DNA: TGTGCCAGCAGCCAAGATGGGGGACAGAATTCACCCCTCCACTTT. This translates into CASSQDGGQNSPLHF.

To note about this clonotype: Germline is not matched at one junction end, which may reflect a read error. V usage is TRBV20-1 and J usage is TRBJ2-3, with 8 nucleotides matching TRBD1. Germline CDR1 is DFQATT and CDR2 is SNEGSKA (reference sequence). CDR3 size: 14 residues. The CDR3 reads CSTSYRGSTDTQYF. The CDR3 DNA reads as TGCAGTACTAGTTACAGGGGGAGCACAGATACGCAGTATTTT.

This clonotype was counted a few times. This chain joins TRBV5-1 and TRBJ1-2, with D perhaps matching TRBD1 (5 bases). With 0 bases removed from V and 4 bases from J, the gap between germline ends came to 7 bases. CDR3 length equals 13 residues. Germline CDR1 SGHRS, CDR2 YFSETQ. In DNA form, the CDR3 reads TGCGCCAGCAGCTTGGTAGACAGCTATGGCTACACCTTC. Its translation: CASSLVDSYGYTF.

This sequence joins TRBV7-2 and TRBJ1-2; 8 bases fit TRBD1. The CDR3 is 13 amino acids. V shed 5 bases, J shed 8 bases, and the junction held 7 bases outside the gene matches. The germline gives CDR1 SGHTA, CDR2 FQGNSA. CDR3 sequence reads: CASSPDRVLGYTF. The CDR3 DNA reads TGTGCCAGCAGCCCGGACAGGGTGCTAGGCTACACCTTC.

At least ten counts were recorded for this clonotype. V usage is TRBV5-6 and J usage is TRBJ2-1, with a weak D call TRBD2 (6 bases). The V gene lost 0 bases and the J gene lost 0 bases, with 13 bases spanning the gap. The length of the CDR3 is 17 residues. Germline V gene data show CDR1 as SGHDT and CDR2 as YYEEEE. CDR3 protein: CASSLGISGNSYNEQFF. CDR3 DNA sequence: TGTGCCAGCAGCTTGGGTATTAGCGGAAACTCCTACAATGAGCAGTTCTTC. The full variable domain, rest sourced from reference TRBV5-6 and TRBJ2-1, is DAGVTQSPTHLIKTRGQQVTLRCSPKSGHDTVSWYQQALGQGPQFIFQYYEEEERQRGNFPDRFSGHQFPNYSSELNVNALLLGDSALYLCASSLGISGNSYNEQFFGPGTRLTVL.

Ten or more counts support this clonotype. The chain links TRBV3-1 to TRBJ2-7; D not certain. Germline lookup yields CDR1 LGHDT and CDR2 YNNKEL (reference sequence). The CDR3 covers 11 residues. Trimming took off 0 bases at V and 6 bases at J, with 3 bases between the two ends. This CDR3 is CASSQEREQYF. The CDR3 nucleotides read TGTGCCAGCAGCCAAGAGCGCGAGCAGTACTTC.

About this clonotype itself: Being one base from a much bigger clone, this may be a read error. The chain couples TRBV6-2 or TRBV6-3 to TRBJ2-3; no firm D call. Germline assignment: CDR1 MNHEY and CDR2 SVGEGT. The CDR3 has 10 residues. CDR3 coding DNA: TGTGCCACTCGTCGGAGAACGCATTATTTT. Encoded protein: CATRRRTHYF.

This clonotype has a count of ten or more. V is TRBV7-2 and J is TRBJ2-5; TRBD1 matches 8 bases. CDR1 and CDR2 from the germline V gene are SGHTA and FQGNSA. J gave up 5 bases and V 3 bases, and 8 bases lay outside the gene matches. The CDR3 is made up of 15 amino acids. In DNA, the CDR3 is TGTGCCAGCAGCTTGGGAGGACAGGGTATTGAGACCCAGTACTTC. It yields the protein CASSLGGQGIETQYF. Variable domain in full (rest from reference TRBV7-2 and TRBJ2-5): GAGVSQSPSNKVTEKGKDVELRCDPISGHTALYWYRQSLGQGLEFLIYFQGNSAPDKSGLPSDRFSAERTGGSVSTLTIQRTQQEDSAVYLCASSLGGQGIETQYFGPGTRLLVL.

This clonotype was seen a few times. This clone may be a read error of a much larger clone one base away. CDR3 sequence: CATNRVDTYNQPQHF. The CDR3 coding sequence is TGTGCCACCAACAGAGTAGACACTTACAATCAGCCCCAGCATTTT. The J gene is TRBJ1-5, the V gene TRBV15; D call uncertain. Germline CDR1 LNHNV, CDR2 YYDKDF (reference sequence). This CDR3 spans 15 amino acids.

The rearrangement uses TRBV20-1 and TRBJ2-3; TRBD2 matches at 13 bases. CDR3 size: 17 residues. In germline, CDR1 is DFQATT, CDR2 SNEGSKA (reference sequence). For the CDR3, the DNA is TGCAGCATACGACTAGCGGGGGGTCCCACTAGCACAGATACGCAGTATTTT. Translated: CSIRLAGGPTSTDTQYF.

There are a few counts of this clonotype. The chain carries TRBV24-1 and TRBJ1-2, with 8 bases lining up with TRBD1. Trimming removed 3 bases from V and 0 bases from J; junction bases left unmatched: 8. This CDR3 has 17 residues. CDR1 and CDR2 from the germline V gene are KGHDR and SFDVKD. CDR3 amino acids: CATSDRDRLGSNYGYTF. The CDR3 DNA sequence: TGTGCCACCAGTGATCGGGACAGGCTGGGATCTAACTATGGCTACACCTTC.

This clonotype showed up many times. The genes are TRBV5-5 and TRBJ2-1, with 10 positions matching TRBD2. The CDR3 has 15 amino acids. The J segment lost 4 bases and the V segment lost 2 bases, leaving 3 bases of the junction unmatched. CDR1 and CDR2 (germline): SGHKS, YYEKEE (reference sequence). The CDR3 nucleotides are TGTGCCAGCAGCTTATTACTAGCGGGGTACAATGAGCAGTTCTTC. Its protein product is CASSLLLAGYNEQFF.

This chain joins TRBV10-2 and TRBJ2-3; D may be TRBD2 (5 bases). Trimming cost V 8 bases and J 2 bases, with 14 bases left between them. This CDR3 has 14 amino acids. Germline values: CDR1 WSHSY, CDR2 SAAADI. The CDR3 protein is CASGSRGLTDTQYF. As DNA, the CDR3 is TGCGCCAGCGGTAGTCGCGGGCTCACAGATACGCAGTATTTT.

As for this clonotype: A much larger clone differs by one base, so this may be a read error. The rearrangement joins TRBV20-1 to TRBJ1-2; TRBD1 matches 7 bases. Germline lookup yields CDR1 DFQATT and CDR2 SNEGSKA (reference sequence). V was clipped by 4 bases and J by 4 bases; unmatched bases: 12. This CDR3 has 15 residues. The DNA of the CDR3 is TGCAGTGCTACAACCTCGGGACAGCATAGCTATGGCTACACCTTC. Its translation is CSATTSGQHSYGYTF.

This clonotype has at least ten counts. This sequence joins TRBV11-2 and TRBJ2-7; TRBD2 might be the D (5 bases). The germline V and J ends were trimmed by 5 bases and 3 bases, with 11 bases remaining between them. Germline-derived CDR1 and CDR2 are SGHAT and FQNNGV. The CDR3 runs 13 residues. This CDR3 is CASSRDHGYEQYF. CDR3 nucleotide sequence: TGTGCCAGCAGCCGGGATCATGGCTACGAGCAGTACTTC.

In its sample, this clonotype was seen many times. The chain carries TRBV2 and TRBJ2-7; D uncertain. CDR1 is SNHLY and CDR2 is FYNNEI in the germline V gene. Deletions cut 8 bases from V and 3 bases from J, with 11 bases between. CDR3 size: 12 residues. The CDR3 bases are TGTGCCAGCTTCATCTCATACTACGAGCAGTACTTC. Its translation: CASFISYYEQYF.

The chain is built from TRBV11-2 and TRBJ2-3; D is unresolved. CDR1 and CDR2 from the germline V gene are SGHAT and FQNNGV. Trimming cost V 0 bases and J 4 bases, with 8 bases left between them. This CDR3 contains 14 residues. This chain's CDR3 is CASSLEVDSDTQYF. DNA of the CDR3: TGTGCCAGCAGCTTAGAAGTAGATTCAGATACGCAGTATTTT. The full variable domain, its missing parts supplied by reference TRBV11-2 and TRBJ2-3, is EAGVAQSPRYKIIEKRQSVAFWCNPISGHATLYWYQQILGQGPKLLIQFQNNGVVDDSQLPKDRFSAERLKGVDSTLKIQPAKLEDSAVYLCASSLEVDSDTQYFGPGTRLTVL.

This clonotype was counted many times. The rearrangement joins TRBV20-1 to TRBJ1-6, with D tentatively TRBD1 (5 bases). The CDR3 has 16 residues. Trimming left V 2 bases short and J 2 bases short, with 13 bases between. Per the germline V gene, CDR1 is DFQATT and CDR2 is SNEGSKA (reference sequence). CDR3 protein: CSARTDTDTYNSPLHF. DNA for the CDR3: TGCAGTGCTAGAACGGACACGGACACCTATAATTCACCCCTCCACTTT.

This clonotype has more than one count but fewer than ten. The V call is TRBV28, the J call TRBJ2-4; TRBD1 agrees at 7 bases. The J call may be mistaken, given a closer DNA end match to TRBJ2-7. CDR1 MDHEN and CDR2 SYDVKM come from the germline V gene. The CDR3 length is 14 residues. This CDR3 is CASSFRDRKSEQYF. Here the CDR3 DNA reads TGTGCCAGCAGTTTCCGGGACAGAAAGTCCGAGCAGTACTTC.

This rearrangement joins TRBV5-1 to TRBJ2-3; tentatively, D is TRBD1 (6 bases). Trimming took off 4 bases at V and 4 bases at J, with 13 bases between the two ends. The CDR3 has 14 residues. CDR1 and CDR2 (germline): SGHRS, YFSETQ. CDR3 sequence: CASSRWGPADTQYF. In DNA, the CDR3 is TGCGCCAGCAGCCGCTGGGGGCCAGCAGATACGCAGTATTTT.

The V and J genes are TRBV5-5 and TRBJ1-2; D is unresolved. CDR1 and CDR2 (germline): SGHKS, YYEKEE (reference sequence). This CDR3 has 13 amino acids. Trimming removed 2 bases at V and 4 bases at J, with 9 bases between. CDR3: CASSFWEAYGYTF. In DNA, the CDR3 is TGTGCCAGCAGCTTTTGGGAGGCCTATGGCTACACCTTC. The whole variable domain, filled in from reference TRBV5-5 and TRBJ1-2, reads DAGVTQSPTHLIKTRGQQVTLRCSPISGHKSVSWYQQVLGQGPQFIFQYYEKEERGRGNFPDRFSARQFPNYSSELNVNALLLGDSALYLCASSFWEAYGYTFGSGTRLTVV.